The 11 T cell receptor beta chains given below trace back to one sample, sequenced in a study of long-term antiretroviral therapy in people with HIV. Sequencing used immunoSEQ v3.0 at survey level. Produced via immunoSEQ multiplex PCR; TCRdb's table is partial and in-frame only. The repertoire includes tens of thousands of clones, approximately 85% of them detected once, and under 5% sits in the top ten. Sequencing used unsorted PBMCs, obtained 0.8 years before starting antiretroviral therapy. These receptors were taken from a man younger than 30 with HIV.

This chain uses TRBV10-3 with TRBJ2-1, with 16 positions matching TRBD2. Germline CDR1 ENHRY, CDR2 SYGVKD. V lost 3 bases and J lost 9; bases outside the gene matches: 5. The length of the CDR3 is 16 residues. As DNA, the CDR3 is TGTGCCATCAGTGAAGGGACTAGCGGGAGGGCTAGTGAGCAGTTCTTC. Amino acids: CAISEGTSGRASEQFF.

The CDR3 DNA follows: TGTGCCGCGGAGACCCGGGGGAACACTGAAGCTTTCTTT. Its protein product is CAAETRGNTEAFF. V gene TRBV7-9 combines with J gene TRBJ1-1; no clear D. Trimming took off 11 bases at V and 1 base at J, with 14 bases between the two ends. This CDR3 region has 13 residues. Germline V gene lookup returns CDR1 SEHNR and CDR2 FQNEAQ (reference sequence).

This clone has more than one count but fewer than ten. This sequence joins TRBV6-5 and TRBJ1-2; maybe TRBD1 (6 bases). The V and J ends lost 0 bases and 8 bases respectively, with 19 bases between them. The CDR3 runs to 16 residues. Germline CDR1 is MNHEY and CDR2 is SVGAGI. The CDR3 loop is CASSYSKRGGLEGYTF. Here the CDR3 DNA reads TGTGCCAGCAGTTACTCGAAAAGGGGGGGGCTAGAAGGCTACACCTTC.

The CDR3 loop is CASSTIGAEAFF. Written as DNA, the CDR3 is TGTGCCAGCTCCACTATAGGAGCTGAAGCTTTCTTT. The rearrangement links TRBV18 to TRBJ1-1, with D hard to call. V lost 6 bases to trimming and J lost 6 bases, with 11 bases between them. This CDR3 spans 12 amino acids. Germline V gives CDR1 KGHSH, CDR2 LQKENI.

The chain recombines TRBV6-1 with TRBJ1-5; TRBD1 aligns across 7 bases. The V segment lost 0 bases and the J segment 5 bases; nucleotides outside the gene matches: 7. Germline V gene data show CDR1 as MNHNS and CDR2 as SASEGT. The CDR3 has 16 residues. Written as DNA, the CDR3 is TGTGCCAGCAGTGAAGCCAGACAGGGAAGGTATCAGCCCCAGCATTTT. It translates to CASSEARQGRYQPQHF.

The chain links TRBV6-5 to TRBJ1-6; unclear D gene. V lost 7 bases and J lost 8, with 15 bases in between. The CDR3 extends over 14 amino acids. The germline gives CDR1 MNHEY, CDR2 SVGAGI. The CDR3 sequence is CASTPAMVDSPLHF. DNA of the CDR3: TGTGCCAGCACCCCCGCTATGGTGGATTCACCCCTCCACTTT.

V usage is TRBV5-6 and J usage is TRBJ2-2, with TRBD2 as a possible D gene (5 bases). Trimming stripped 1 base from V and 4 bases from J, with 17 bases between. Germline V lookup: CDR1 SGHDT, CDR2 YYEEEE. This CDR3 contains 17 residues. The CDR3 protein is CASSLTLSGVITGELFF. The DNA of the CDR3 is TGTGCCAGCAGCTTGACCCTTTCCGGGGTTATCACCGGGGAGCTGTTTTTT.

This clone occurred a few times. The V gene is TRBV7-2, the J gene TRBJ2-2, with D hard to call. The length of the CDR3 is 12 residues. Per the germline V gene, CDR1 is SGHTA and CDR2 is FQGNSA. Trimming removed 5 bases from V and 7 bases from J, with 8 bases in between. CDR3 loop: CASSLRVGELFF. The CDR3 bases are TGTGCCAGCAGCCTTAGGGTCGGGGAGCTGTTTTTT. The full variable domain, in which reference TRBV7-2 and TRBJ2-2 provide the parts outside the CDR3, is GAGVSQSPSNKVTEKGKDVELRCDPISGHTALYWYRQSLGQGLEFLIYFQGNSAPDKSGLPSDRFSAERTGGSVSTLTIQRTQQEDSAVYLCASSLRVGELFFGEGSRLTVL.

The genes are TRBV19 and TRBJ2-7, with TRBD2 as a possible D gene (7 bases). V was shortened by 10 bases and J by 2 bases, with 21 bases between the two germline ends. The CDR3 is made up of 15 amino acids. CDR1 is LNHDA, CDR2 SQIVND, per germline (reference sequence). Here the CDR3 DNA reads TGTGCCACCCACTCTCAGAGGGGGGGTCCCTACGAGCAGTACTTC. It encodes CATHSQRGGPYEQYF.

The chain joins TRBV29-1 to TRBJ1-1, with D tentatively TRBD1 (5 bases). The CDR3 spans 13 residues. CDR1 SQVTM and CDR2 ANQGSEA come from the germline V gene. V was trimmed by 7 bases and J by 4 bases, leaving 16 bases between them. CDR3 coding DNA: TGCAGCGGGACGGCGGGGGTGGGCACTGAAGCTTTCTTT. This translates into CSGTAGVGTEAFF.

This chain uses TRBV7-9 with TRBJ1-2; tentatively, D is TRBD1 (5 bases). Per germline, CDR1 SEHNR and CDR2 FQNEAQ (reference sequence). Trimming removed 3 bases at V and 4 bases at J, with 12 bases between. The CDR3 consists of 14 residues. The CDR3 is CASSLGRASYGYTF. The CDR3 DNA reads TGTGCCAGCAGCTTGGGCAGGGCGTCCTATGGCTACACCTTC.